This T cell receptor beta chain is from a study of a mutant IDH1 vaccine in newly diagnosed glioma (dated by TCRdb to the early 2020s). In terms of the full investigation: Vaccination began 4-6 weeks after radiotherapy alone, or alongside temozolomide cycles in the chemotherapy-containing groups. Peripheral blood was collected at six visits: V03 (baseline), V05, V07, V10, V12 and V13. Longitudinal TCRB deep sequencing was performed for fewer than 30 treated patients wherever samples were available for exploratory analyses. The week-35 safety follow-up took place at visit V12, and the week-47 end of study took place at visit V13. Before enrollment, most patients had been given radiochemotherapy with temozolomide as standard therapy, while the rest had received either radiotherapy alone or temozolomide alone. Of the approximately 29 treated patients, about 62% were male and around 40% were female, and a mean age of approximately 40 years was recorded.

Comments on this clone: Which antigen it targets is not known. One base away there is no much larger clone; base qualities are not given.

Libraries were constructed by the immunoSEQ multiplex PCR assay. Rearranged TCR beta chain sequences were amplified using the hsTCRB Kit according to the manufacturer's protocol. Sequencing of TCRB libraries was carried out on an Illumina MiSeq. The authors' analysis ran thus. The proprietary platform of the kit vendor was used for demultiplexing, trimming and gene mapping. Held by TCRdb, this immuneACCESS table contains in-frame sequences only and omits some clones. Under half of the omission traces to an unresolved V gene where checked; the cause of the rest is unknown. The D gene and trimming were derived from the DNA, and the V and J assignments and clone size from that table. This sample lists roughly 54,000 clones; around four fifths were detected once. Approximately 4.5% of the sample is held by the ten biggest clonotypes. In light of the paper, this sample's time point label describes: week 35, safety follow-up. Each vaccine dose was 300 ug of a 20-mer mutant IDH1 peptide in Montanide, given subcutaneously with topical imiquimod. Patients received eight vaccinations in weeks 1, 3, 5, 7, 11, 15, 19 and 23, corresponding to visits V03 through V10. All donors had newly diagnosed IDH1-mutant astrocytomas of WHO grade 3 or 4 that showed loss of nuclear ATRX. The samples were drawn from NOA16, a multicentre, single-arm, open-label phase I trial in Germany that tested a mutant IDH1 peptide vaccine in humans for the first time. Genomic DNA for TCRB sequencing was extracted from EDTA blood using the DNeasy Blood and Tissue Kit.

Paper-wide results and their limitations: Immune responses induced by the vaccine were seen in roughly 95% of patients across multiple MHC alleles. Changes in the top peripheral T cell clonotypes picked up by TCRB sequencing did not appear to be linked to pseudoprogression. According to the authors, sample limitations meant that analyses of patient blood samples could not be reproduced. Availability determined which PBMC samples were chosen for TCRB deep sequencing.

This receptor was identified in a woman in her late teens or twenties with glioma. Sequenced material: PBMCs, taken from a glioma patient whose treatment included an IDH1 peptide vaccine.

The CDR3 sequence is CASGAGGYEQYF. The DNA sequence is TGTGCCAGCGGGGCGGGGGGATACGAGCAGTACTTC. Recombination linked TRBV19 to TRBJ2-7; the junction holds 8 bases that match TRBD2. Its CDR3 holds 12 amino acids, cysteine through phenylalanine. CDR3 DNA only is kept here, 36 bases in frame from base 1. The germline V and J ends show losses of 9 bases and 4 bases respectively, and no gene match explains 5 bases of the junction. Looking up the germline V gene (reference sequence) yields CDR1 LNHDA and CDR2 SQIVND.